The clone carrying this TCR beta chain was detected ten times or more. Antigen: not known. This entry is derived from a study of T cells in Graves' hyperthyroidism and ophthalmopathy. Findings and caveats of the study: Prediction of ophthalmopathy progression came a median 6.5 months pre-onset. Blood also contained most expanded thyroid clonotypes above 0.001.

RNA transcripts served as the template for amplifying TCR beta CDR3 regions. The HTBI primer set served for first-round RT-PCR of the TCR CDR3. TCRdb independently ran MiXCR on the multiplex PCR reads; one entry per CDR3 protein. The sample consists of roughly 720,000 distinct CDR3 sequences, 17% of them appearing once. This CDR3 is 18 amino acids long. Trimming took 3 bases from V and 0 from J; bases not matched to a gene: 7. Germline values: CDR1 MGHRA, CDR2 YSYEKL. Sequencing used blood. The source is a middle-aged man with Graves' hyperthyroidism. This chain connects TRBV4-1 to TRBJ2-7; 14 bases line up with TRBD2. CDR3: CASSQSGLAGGPSYEQYF. DNA for the CDR3: TGCGCCAGCAGCCAGAGTGGACTAGCGGGAGGCCCCTCCTACGAGCAGTACTTC.